This TCR beta chain emerged from a study of response to subunit inactivated influenza vaccine. TCRdb ran MiXCR on the RT-PCR reads and lists one entry per CDR3 protein. The table lists hundreds of thousands of distinct CDR3 sequences, around 16% of them singletons. V gave up 6 bases and J gave up 0 bases; unmatched junction bases: 4. Germline CDR1 is DFQATT and CDR2 is SNEGSKA (reference sequence). This CDR3 has 13 residues. The sequence was collected from a man aged 50-59 years who received an inactivated influenza vaccine. The source material was PBMCs from blood, sampled 11 to 12 days after vaccination. The rearrangement links TRBV20-1 to TRBJ2-7; 8 positions match TRBD1. CDR3 coding DNA: TGCAGTGCCAGACAGGGGAGCTCCTACGAGCAGTACTTC. It translates to CSARQGSSYEQYF.